The TCR beta chain under discussion was sequenced for a study of blood T cell repertoires in COVID-19 (dated by TCRdb to about 2020). Context from the whole study: Samples covering the acute and convalescent phases of COVID-19 were provided by collaborators in the United States, Italy and Spain. Samples came from the ongoing ImmuneRACE study (first 160 participants) plus 1,254 subjects from 6 global collaborators. A freely available public database, intended as a resource for researchers studying the immune response to SARS-CoV-2, is where the repertoires were released. Subjects who had been exposed to COVID-19, were actively infected with it, or had recovered from it provided the deeply sampled blood TCRbeta repertoires that made up the dataset. The material from the prospective study consisted of cDNA or gDNA derived from T cells, B-cell-depleted T cells, or PBMCs. Where HLA class I and class II types were available, the types were taken from metadata supplied by the sample provider, not from assay-based typing. A de-identified subject ID, COVID-19 status, age in years and sex were almost always included in the sample metadata.

The collaborating institutions used their own protocols to collect whole blood in K2EDTA tubes. Collaborator samples were shipped for TCRbeta analysis as frozen whole blood, isolated PBMCs, or DNA extracted from either sample type. Concerning this clone: Its cognate antigen has yet to be identified. Base qualities are not recorded, but no much larger clone differs from it by a single base.

TCRbeta CDR3 regions were amplified from genomic DNA using the immunoSEQ Assay, a bias-controlled multiplex PCR. From the authors' description of their analysis: Within the assay, amplification of reference gene primers was used to estimate how many nucleated cells each sample contained. To quantify the absolute abundance of each unique TCRbeta CDR3 rearrangement, sequence reads were collapsed and filtered. Productive Simpson clonality was computed per sample as the square root of Simpson's diversity index over productive rearrangements. TCRdb carries this immuneACCESS record with in-frame sequences only. Its versions omit some clonotypes, under half of them owing to an unresolved V gene in the studies checked, with the rest unexplained. V, J and clone size are taken as reported in that table, and D and trimming were inferred from the DNA itself. In this sample the table shows 90,000 or so clones, 75% to 90% of which occur a single time. The biggest ten clones account for 1% to 1.5% of the sample.

General findings and caveats noted by the study authors: How much clinical and demographic metadata was included differed by source and by participant, and the metadata was provided uncurated.

This clonotype was obtained from a man older than 75 with active or convalescent COVID-19. The sequencing input was peripheral blood.

The DNA sequence follows: TGTGCCAGCAGCGCTAATTTGAACACTGAAGCTTTCTTT. The translation is CASSANLNTEAFF. The rearrangement combines TRBV9 with TRBJ1-1; confidence is insufficient to name the D gene. Reading from cysteine to phenylalanine, the CDR3 counts 13 amino acids. The sequence is cut down to CDR3 DNA, 39 bases in frame from base 1. Between the V and J ends, shortened by 3 bases and 0 bases respectively, the junction contains 6 bases. From the germline V gene, CDR1 is SGDLS and CDR2 is YYNGEE.